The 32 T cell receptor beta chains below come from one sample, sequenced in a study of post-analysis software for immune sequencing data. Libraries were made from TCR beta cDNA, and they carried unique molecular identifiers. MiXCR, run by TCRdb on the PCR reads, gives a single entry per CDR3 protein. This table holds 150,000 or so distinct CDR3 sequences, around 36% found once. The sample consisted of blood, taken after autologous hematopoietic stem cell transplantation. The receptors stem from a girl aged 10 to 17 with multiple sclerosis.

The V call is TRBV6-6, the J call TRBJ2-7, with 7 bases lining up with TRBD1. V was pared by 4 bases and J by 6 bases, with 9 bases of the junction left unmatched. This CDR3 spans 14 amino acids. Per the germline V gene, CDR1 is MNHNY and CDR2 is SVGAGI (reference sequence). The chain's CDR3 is CASSLQGLDREQYF. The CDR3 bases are TGTGCCAGCAGTTTACAGGGGTTGGATCGCGAGCAGTACTTC.

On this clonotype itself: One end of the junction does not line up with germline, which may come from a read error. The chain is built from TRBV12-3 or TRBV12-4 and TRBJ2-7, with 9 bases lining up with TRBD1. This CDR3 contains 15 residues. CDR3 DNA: TGTGCCAGCAGTTTATCCGACAGGGGGACCTACGAGCGGTACTTC. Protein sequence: CASSLSDRGTYERYF.

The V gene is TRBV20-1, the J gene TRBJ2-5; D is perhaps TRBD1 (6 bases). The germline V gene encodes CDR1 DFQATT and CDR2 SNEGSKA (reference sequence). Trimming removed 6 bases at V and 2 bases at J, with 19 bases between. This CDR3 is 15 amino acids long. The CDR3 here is CSAPTAQGWQETQYF. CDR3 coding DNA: TGCAGTGCCCCAACGGCACAGGGTTGGCAAGAGACCCAGTACTTC.

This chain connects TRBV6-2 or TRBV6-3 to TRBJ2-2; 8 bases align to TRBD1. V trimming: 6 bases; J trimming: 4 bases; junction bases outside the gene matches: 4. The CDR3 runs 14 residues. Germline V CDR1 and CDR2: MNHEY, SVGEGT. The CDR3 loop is CASRGTGITGELFF. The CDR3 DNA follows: TGTGCCAGCAGGGGGACAGGAATCACCGGGGAGCTGTTTTTT.

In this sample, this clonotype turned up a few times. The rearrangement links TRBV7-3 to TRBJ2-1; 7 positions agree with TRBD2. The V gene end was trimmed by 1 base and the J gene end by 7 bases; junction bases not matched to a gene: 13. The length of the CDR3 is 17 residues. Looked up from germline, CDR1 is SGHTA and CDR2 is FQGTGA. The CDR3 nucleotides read TGTGCCAGCAGCTTAAACCCTTCGACTAGCTGGGGTAATGAGCAGTTCTTC. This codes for CASSLNPSTSWGNEQFF.

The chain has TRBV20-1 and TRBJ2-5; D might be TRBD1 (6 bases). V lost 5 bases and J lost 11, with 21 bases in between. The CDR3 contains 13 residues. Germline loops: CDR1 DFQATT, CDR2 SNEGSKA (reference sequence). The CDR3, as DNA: TGCAGTGCTTCCCGACAGGCGGTCAATGAGCAGTACTTC. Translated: CSASRQAVNEQYF.

This CDR3 reads CASSLMGNNEQFF. The CDR3 DNA reads as TGTGCCAGCAGTTTAATGGGCAACAATGAGCAGTTCTTC. This sequence joins TRBV27 and TRBJ2-1; D call uncertain. The CDR3 runs to 13 residues. Per germline, CDR1 MNHEY and CDR2 SMNVEV (reference sequence). Trimming removed 2 bases from V and 5 bases from J, with 7 bases in between.

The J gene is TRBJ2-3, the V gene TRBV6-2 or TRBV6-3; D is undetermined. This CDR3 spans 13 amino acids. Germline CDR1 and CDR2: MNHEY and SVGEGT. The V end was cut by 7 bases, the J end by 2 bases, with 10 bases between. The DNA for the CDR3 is TGTGCCAGCATTGCGGAGCCCACAGATACGCAGTATTTT. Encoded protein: CASIAEPTDTQYF.

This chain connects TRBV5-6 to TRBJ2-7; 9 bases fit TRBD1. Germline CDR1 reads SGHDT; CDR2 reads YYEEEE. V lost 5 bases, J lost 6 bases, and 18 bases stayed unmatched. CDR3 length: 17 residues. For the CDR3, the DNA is TGTGCCAGCAGTCGCGAAGGGTGGGGACAGGGTAATTCCGAGCAGTACTTC. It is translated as CASSREGWGQGNSEQYF.

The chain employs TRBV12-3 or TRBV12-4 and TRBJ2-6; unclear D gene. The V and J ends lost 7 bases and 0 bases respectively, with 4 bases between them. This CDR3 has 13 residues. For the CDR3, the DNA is TGTGCCAGCACCAACTCTGGGGCCAACGTCCTGACTTTC. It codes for CASTNSGANVLTF.

CDR3 bases: TGTGCCAGCAGGATACAGGGCCAGAGCATTCAGTACTTC. This sequence encodes CASRIQGQSIQYF. The V gene is TRBV28, the J gene TRBJ2-4, with D perhaps matching TRBD1 (6 bases). CDR1 MDHEN and CDR2 SYDVKM come from the germline V gene. V was clipped by 6 bases and J by 9 bases, with 15 bases between them. The CDR3 runs 13 residues.

In DNA form, the CDR3 reads TGTGCCATTACCACAGGGGGATTCTCCTACGAGCAGTACTTC. Protein: CAITTGGFSYEQYF. The J gene is TRBJ2-7, the V gene TRBV10-3; 8 bases fit TRBD1. Germline V lookup: CDR1 ENHRY, CDR2 SYGVKD. The CDR3 is 14 amino acids. V shed 9 bases, J shed 0 bases, and the junction held 7 bases outside the gene matches.

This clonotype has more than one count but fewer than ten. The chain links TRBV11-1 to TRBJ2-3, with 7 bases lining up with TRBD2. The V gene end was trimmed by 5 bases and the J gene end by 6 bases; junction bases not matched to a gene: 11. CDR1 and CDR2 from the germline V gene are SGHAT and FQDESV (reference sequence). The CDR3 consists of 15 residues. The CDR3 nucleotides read TGTGCCAGCAGCACCGAGGGAGGGGCGACGGATACGCAGTATTTT. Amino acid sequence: CASSTEGGATDTQYF.

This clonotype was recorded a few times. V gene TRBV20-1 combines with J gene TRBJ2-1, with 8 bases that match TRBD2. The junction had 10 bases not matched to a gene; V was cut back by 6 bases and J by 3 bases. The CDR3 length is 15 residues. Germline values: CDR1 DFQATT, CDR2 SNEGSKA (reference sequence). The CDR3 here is CSAVLAGSDYNEQFF. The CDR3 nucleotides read TGCAGTGCCGTCCTAGCGGGTTCAGACTACAATGAGCAGTTCTTC.

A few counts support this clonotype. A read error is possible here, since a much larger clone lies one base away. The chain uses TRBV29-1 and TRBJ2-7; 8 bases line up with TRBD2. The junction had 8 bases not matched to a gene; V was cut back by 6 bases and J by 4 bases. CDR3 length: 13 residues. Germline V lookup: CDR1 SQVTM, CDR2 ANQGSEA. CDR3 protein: CSVRAGGRYEQYF. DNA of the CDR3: TGCAGCGTACGGGCCGGCGGGAGGTACGAGCAGTACTTC.

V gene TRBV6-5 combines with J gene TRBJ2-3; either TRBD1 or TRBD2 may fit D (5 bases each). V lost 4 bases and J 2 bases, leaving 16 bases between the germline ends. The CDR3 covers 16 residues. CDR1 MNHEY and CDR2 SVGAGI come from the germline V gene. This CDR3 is CASSFSLWGTTDTQYF. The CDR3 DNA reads TGTGCCAGCAGTTTTTCCCTTTGGGGGACCACAGATACGCAGTATTTT.

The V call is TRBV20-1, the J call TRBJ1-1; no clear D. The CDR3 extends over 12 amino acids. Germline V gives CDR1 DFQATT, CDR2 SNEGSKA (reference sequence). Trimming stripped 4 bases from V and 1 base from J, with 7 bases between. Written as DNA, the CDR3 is TGCAGTGCTATTAACAGGAACACTGAAGCTTTCTTT. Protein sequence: CSAINRNTEAFF.

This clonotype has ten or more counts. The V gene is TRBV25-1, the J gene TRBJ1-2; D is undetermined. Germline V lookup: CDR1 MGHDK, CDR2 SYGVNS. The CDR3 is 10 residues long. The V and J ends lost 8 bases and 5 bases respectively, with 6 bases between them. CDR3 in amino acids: CASFWYGYTF. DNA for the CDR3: TGTGCCAGCTTCTGGTATGGCTACACCTTC.

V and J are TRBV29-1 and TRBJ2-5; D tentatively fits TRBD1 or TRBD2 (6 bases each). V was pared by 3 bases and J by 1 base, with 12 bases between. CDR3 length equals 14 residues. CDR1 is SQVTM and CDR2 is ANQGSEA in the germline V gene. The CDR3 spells CSVDGGGIQETQYF. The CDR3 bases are TGCAGCGTTGACGGAGGGGGGATCCAAGAGACCCAGTACTTC.

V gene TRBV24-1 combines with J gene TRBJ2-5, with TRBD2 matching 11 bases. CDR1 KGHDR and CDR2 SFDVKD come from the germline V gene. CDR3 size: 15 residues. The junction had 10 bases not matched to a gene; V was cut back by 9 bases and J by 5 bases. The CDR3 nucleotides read TGTGCCACCGCCTTAACTAGCGGGAGAGGTGAGACCCAGTACTTC. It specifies CATALTSGRGETQYF.

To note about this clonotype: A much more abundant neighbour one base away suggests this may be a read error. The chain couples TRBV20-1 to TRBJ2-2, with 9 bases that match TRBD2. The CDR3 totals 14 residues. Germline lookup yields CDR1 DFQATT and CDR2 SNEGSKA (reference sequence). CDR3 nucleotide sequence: TGCAGTGCTTTAGCGGGAGCAAACACCGGGGAGCTGTGTTTT. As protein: CSALAGANTGELCF.

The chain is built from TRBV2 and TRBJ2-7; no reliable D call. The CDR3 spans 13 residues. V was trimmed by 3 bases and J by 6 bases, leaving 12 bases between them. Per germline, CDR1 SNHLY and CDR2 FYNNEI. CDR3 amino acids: CASSDGRLSEQYF. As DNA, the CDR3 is TGTGCCAGCAGTGATGGTCGCTTAAGCGAGCAGTACTTC.

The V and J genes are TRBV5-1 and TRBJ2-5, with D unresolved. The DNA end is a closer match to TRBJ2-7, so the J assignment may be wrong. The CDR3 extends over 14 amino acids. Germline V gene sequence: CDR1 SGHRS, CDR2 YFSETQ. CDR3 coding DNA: TGCGCCAGCAGCTGGGCTACTTCGTCCTACGAGCAGTACTTC. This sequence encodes CASSWATSSYEQYF.

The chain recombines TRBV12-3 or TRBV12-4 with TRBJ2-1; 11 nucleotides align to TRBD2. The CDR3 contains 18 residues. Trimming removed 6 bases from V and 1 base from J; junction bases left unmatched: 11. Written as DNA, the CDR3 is TGTGCCAGCAGCTATGGACTAGCGGGCGATCCGTCCTACAATGAGCAGTTCTTC. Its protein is CASSYGLAGDPSYNEQFF.

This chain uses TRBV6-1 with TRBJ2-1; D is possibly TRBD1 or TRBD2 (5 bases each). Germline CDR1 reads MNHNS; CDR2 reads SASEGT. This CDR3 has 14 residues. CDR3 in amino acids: CVGNRDLTYNEQFF. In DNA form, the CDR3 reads TGTGTCGGCAATCGGGACCTCACCTACAATGAGCAGTTCTTC.

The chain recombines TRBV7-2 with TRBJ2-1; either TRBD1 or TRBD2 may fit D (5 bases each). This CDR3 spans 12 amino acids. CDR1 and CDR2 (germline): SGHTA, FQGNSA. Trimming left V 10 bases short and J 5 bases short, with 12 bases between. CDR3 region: CAKKGPHNEQFF. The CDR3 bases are TGTGCCAAAAAGGGACCCCACAATGAGCAGTTCTTC.

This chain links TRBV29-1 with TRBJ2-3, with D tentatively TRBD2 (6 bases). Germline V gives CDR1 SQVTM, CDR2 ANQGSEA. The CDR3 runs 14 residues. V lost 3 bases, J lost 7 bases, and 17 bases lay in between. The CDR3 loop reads CSVESGGTTNTQYF. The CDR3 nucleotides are TGCAGCGTTGAGTCCGGCGGGACGACAAATACGCAGTATTTT.

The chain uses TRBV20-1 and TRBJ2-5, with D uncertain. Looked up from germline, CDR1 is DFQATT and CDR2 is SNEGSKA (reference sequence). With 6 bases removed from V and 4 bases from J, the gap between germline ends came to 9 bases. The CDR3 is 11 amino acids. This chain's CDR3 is CSAVLGETQYF. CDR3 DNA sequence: TGCAGTGCCGTGTTGGGAGAGACCCAGTACTTC.

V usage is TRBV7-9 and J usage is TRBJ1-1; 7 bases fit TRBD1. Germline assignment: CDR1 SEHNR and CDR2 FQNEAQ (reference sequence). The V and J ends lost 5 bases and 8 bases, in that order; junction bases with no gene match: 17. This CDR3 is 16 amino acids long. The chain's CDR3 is CASSPQGGALQSEAFF. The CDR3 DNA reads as TGTGCCAGCAGCCCGCAGGGGGGAGCGCTACAGTCGGAAGCTTTCTTT.

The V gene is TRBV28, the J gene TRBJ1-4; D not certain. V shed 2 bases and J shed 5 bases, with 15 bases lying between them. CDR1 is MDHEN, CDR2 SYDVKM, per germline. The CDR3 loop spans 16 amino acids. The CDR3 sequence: CASSLEPSNPNEKLFF. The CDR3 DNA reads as TGTGCCAGCAGTTTAGAGCCCAGTAATCCCAATGAAAAACTGTTTTTT.

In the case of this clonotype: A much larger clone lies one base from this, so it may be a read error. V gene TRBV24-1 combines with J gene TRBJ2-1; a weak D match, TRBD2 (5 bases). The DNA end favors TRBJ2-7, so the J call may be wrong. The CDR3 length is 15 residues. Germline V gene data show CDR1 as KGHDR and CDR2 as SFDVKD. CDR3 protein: CAASATDRGSGKQYF. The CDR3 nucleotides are TGTGCCGCCAGTGCGACGGATCGTGGGAGCGGCAAGCAGTACTTC.

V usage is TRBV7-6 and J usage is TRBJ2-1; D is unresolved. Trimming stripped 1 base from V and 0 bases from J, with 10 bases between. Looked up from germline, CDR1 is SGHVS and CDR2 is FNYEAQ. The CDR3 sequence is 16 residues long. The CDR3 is CASSLVVATSYNEQFF. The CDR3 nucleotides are TGTGCCAGCAGCTTAGTGGTCGCGACCTCCTACAATGAGCAGTTCTTC.